The 21 T cell receptor beta chains reported below all come from one sample, sequenced in a study of blood T cells in healthy people across ages. Then a second PCR, running roughly 6 to 11 cycles, was carried out with a sample-barcoded 5' primer and a J-beta primer mix. TCRdb re-called the 5' RACE reads through MiXCR, storing one row per CDR3 protein. The sample includes 700,000 or so distinct CDR3 sequences, about a fifth of them seen just once. The sample comprised blood. The origin of the receptors is a man in his sixties or seventies in good health.

The CDR3 reads CASSPTGTSPGGEKLFF. Here the CDR3 DNA reads TGTGCCAGCAGCCCCACCGGGACATCACCCGGGGGTGAAAAACTGTTTTTT. The V call is TRBV3-1, the J call TRBJ1-4, with D possibly being TRBD1 (6 bases). The CDR3 length is 17 residues. The ends were cut back, 4 bases at V and 7 bases at J, with 22 bases in the middle. Germline CDR1 reads LGHDT; CDR2 reads YNNKEL (reference sequence).

The table lists this clonotype with a few counts. The rearrangement uses TRBV6-2 or TRBV6-3 and TRBJ1-2; D is possibly TRBD1 (5 bases). The CDR3 totals 15 residues. Germline values: CDR1 MNHEY, CDR2 SVGEGT. V lost 6 bases to trimming and J lost 8 bases, with 22 bases between them. CDR3 protein: CASRNEPGPWVGYTF. In DNA form, the CDR3 reads TGTGCCAGCAGGAATGAACCGGGACCCTGGGTCGGCTACACCTTC.

This clonotype appeared a few times. J is TRBJ2-7 and V is TRBV29-1, with D uncertain. Germline values: CDR1 SQVTM, CDR2 ANQGSEA. The V end lost 5 bases, the J end lost 2 bases, and 13 bases lay between the germline ends. The CDR3 sequence is 13 residues long. Here the CDR3 reads CSVLTTVTYEQYF. CDR3 bases: TGCAGCGTTCTGACGACGGTTACCTACGAGCAGTACTTC.

This clonotype showed up just a few times. The V and J genes are TRBV12-3 or TRBV12-4 and TRBJ2-5, with D perhaps assigned TRBD1 or TRBD2 (6 bases each). Trimming removed 6 bases from V and 4 bases from J, with 15 bases in between. This CDR3 is 14 amino acids long. The CDR3 here is CASSPIGGRETQYF. The DNA for the CDR3 is TGTGCCAGCAGCCCCATAGGGGGGAGAGAGACCCAGTACTTC.

CDR3 nucleotides: TGTGCCAGCAGTGAGGGAGTTGCCTACAATGAGCAGTTCTTC. Translating gives CASSEGVAYNEQFF. This chain links TRBV2 with TRBJ2-1, with D perhaps TRBD2 (5 bases). CDR1 is SNHLY and CDR2 is FYNNEI in the germline V gene. V was trimmed by 3 bases and J by 2 bases, leaving 8 bases between them. The length of the CDR3 is 14 residues.

The V and J genes are TRBV3-1 and TRBJ2-5; D unclear. The tail of the sequence fits TRBJ2-1 better, so the J call may be wrong. Germline lookup yields CDR1 LGHDT and CDR2 YNNKEL (reference sequence). The CDR3 runs to 14 residues. CDR3 sequence: CASSHPTERVSQFF. Written as DNA, the CDR3 is TGTGCCAGCAGCCATCCCACAGAAAGGGTTTCGCAGTTCTTC.

The gene calls are TRBV25-1 and TRBJ2-1; tentatively, D is TRBD1 (5 bases). Germline CDR1 MGHDK, CDR2 SYGVNS. Trimming took 4 bases from V and 2 from J, leaving 21 bases between them. The length of the CDR3 is 18 residues. In DNA form, the CDR3 reads TGTGCCAGCAGTGGACAAGGCCTTGGCAGGGCGGCCTACAATGAGCAGTTCTTC. Translated, it gives CASSGQGLGRAAYNEQFF.

The chain carries TRBV6-1 and TRBJ1-1; D remains ambiguous. The CDR3 totals 14 residues. V lost 4 bases, J lost 0 bases, and 9 bases lay in between. Germline-derived CDR1 and CDR2 are MNHNS and SASEGT. The chain's CDR3 is CASSAPGLNTEAFF. Written as DNA, the CDR3 is TGTGCCAGCAGTGCTCCGGGTTTGAACACTGAAGCTTTCTTT.

This clonotype has a handful of counts. The chain combines TRBV11-2 with TRBJ2-7; possible D gene TRBD1, 5 bases. From germline, CDR1 is SGHAT and CDR2 FQNNGV. The CDR3 contains 14 residues. With 4 bases removed from V and 1 base from J, the gap between germline ends came to 11 bases. In DNA form, the CDR3 reads TGTGCCAGCAGCTATAGACAGCATTCCTACGAGCAGTACTTC. The encoded protein is CASSYRQHSYEQYF.

This clonotype was seen only a few times. The rearrangement uses TRBV6-5 and TRBJ1-1; D perhaps matches TRBD1 (5 bases). The CDR3 consists of 15 residues. Germline lookup yields CDR1 MNHEY and CDR2 SVGAGI. V was cut by 6 bases and J by 1 base, with 15 bases left in between. DNA of the CDR3: TGTGCCAGCAGCCAGCTCCCGAGGGGGAACACTGAAGCTTTCTTT. This gives the protein CASSQLPRGNTEAFF.

This clonotype showed up just a few times. This chain links TRBV3-1 with TRBJ1-6, with D tentatively TRBD1 (6 bases). Germline CDR1 LGHDT, CDR2 YNNKEL (reference sequence). This CDR3 comprises 14 residues. The germline V and J ends were trimmed by 3 bases and 7 bases, with 10 bases remaining between them. CDR3 nucleotides: TGTGCCAGCAGCCACGGGACATCCAATTCACCCCTCCACTTT. It codes for CASSHGTSNSPLHF.

This clonotype was found a few times. The chain couples TRBV29-1 to TRBJ2-3, with a tentative D call TRBD2 (5 bases). Germline V gene sequence: CDR1 SQVTM, CDR2 ANQGSEA. This CDR3 contains 12 residues. The V and J ends lost 6 bases and 6 bases respectively, with 13 bases between them. This chain's CDR3 is CSVQLVFDTQYF. Written as DNA, the CDR3 is TGCAGCGTCCAACTAGTTTTTGATACGCAGTATTTT.

The chain uses TRBV19 and TRBJ1-1, with TRBD1 as a possible D gene (6 bases). Germline V CDR1 and CDR2: LNHDA, SQIVND (reference sequence). This CDR3 contains 14 residues. The V end was cut by 5 bases, the J end by 1 base, with 11 bases between. In DNA, the CDR3 is TGTGCCAGTAGTGCGACAGGAGGGAACACTGAAGCTTTCTTT. Protein: CASSATGGNTEAFF.

This clonotype was seen only a few times. The chain recombines TRBV11-1 with TRBJ2-2, with D hard to call. The germline V gene has CDR1 SGHAT and CDR2 FQDESV (reference sequence). With 1 base removed from V and 0 bases from J, the gap between germline ends came to 6 bases. The length of the CDR3 is 15 residues. In DNA, the CDR3 is TGTGCCAGCAGCTTAGGACACGCGAACACCGGGGAGCTGTTTTTT. Translation: CASSLGHANTGELFF.

The chain links TRBV12-3 or TRBV12-4 to TRBJ2-1; TRBD2 matches at 11 bases. Trimming cost V 5 bases and J 4 bases; bases outside gene matches: 16. The CDR3 sequence is 19 residues long. CDR3 nucleotide sequence: TGTGCCAGCAGTGAACACGTGGGACTAGCGGTTTTATCATACAATGAGCAGTTCTTC. Encoded protein: CASSEHVGLAVLSYNEQFF.

This chain joins TRBV14 and TRBJ2-5, with 8 positions matching TRBD2. The CDR3 has 15 residues. The V and J ends lost 3 bases and 5 bases, in that order; junction bases with no gene match: 8. CDR1 is SGHDN, CDR2 FVKESK, per germline. CDR3 in DNA: TGTGCCAGCAGCCATGCCGGGACTAGTTGGGAGACCCAGTACTTC. Protein sequence: CASSHAGTSWETQYF.

The chain recombines TRBV28 with TRBJ2-5; no clear D. V lost 5 bases and J lost 7, with 14 bases in between. This CDR3 comprises 13 residues. Germline loops: CDR1 MDHEN, CDR2 SYDVKM. The CDR3 loop reads CASSPPYIGTQYF. The CDR3 DNA sequence: TGTGCCAGCAGTCCCCCCTATATAGGGACCCAGTACTTC.

The rearrangement links TRBV7-9 to TRBJ1-1, with TRBD1 matching 9 bases. CDR3 length: 15 residues. Per the germline V gene, CDR1 is SEHNR and CDR2 is FQNEAQ (reference sequence). V was pared by 5 bases and J by 1 base, with 5 bases of the junction left unmatched. The CDR3 reads CASSPTGGGNTEAFF. CDR3 DNA: TGTGCCAGCAGCCCCACAGGGGGCGGGAACACTGAAGCTTTCTTT.

V gene TRBV20-1 combines with J gene TRBJ1-1; 11 bases are shared with TRBD1. The V gene's germline CDR1 is DFQATT and CDR2 SNEGSKA (reference sequence). This CDR3 is built from 13 residues. Trimming at V came to 2 bases and at J to 7 bases, leaving 3 bases not matched to a gene. In nucleotides, the CDR3 is TGCAGTGCTAGATGGGACAGGGGGTTTGAAGCTTTCTTT. Translated, it gives CSARWDRGFEAFF.

The CDR3: CASKGKANQPQHF. DNA of the CDR3: TGTGCCAGCAAGGGGAAAGCAAATCAGCCCCAGCATTTT. This sequence joins TRBV2 and TRBJ1-5, with D possibly being TRBD1 (5 bases). V lost 7 bases and J 4 bases, leaving 11 bases between the germline ends. There are 13 residues in the CDR3. Per the germline V gene, CDR1 is SNHLY and CDR2 is FYNNEI.

This clonotype appeared many times. The chain has TRBV6-6 and TRBJ2-5, with a possible D match to TRBD1 (7 bases). The CDR3 totals 15 residues. Trimming removed 9 bases from V and 4 bases from J, with 21 bases in between. In germline, CDR1 is MNHNY, CDR2 SVGAGI (reference sequence). CDR3 nucleotides: TGTGCCAGTAGCCCCCGCGGAGGGGGCGGAGAGACCCAGTACTTC. The encoded protein is CASSPRGGGGETQYF.